This TCR beta chain is drawn from a study of blood T cells in healthy people across ages (dated by TCRdb to 2014 to 2015). Regarding the study in general: In model experiments, roughly one uniquely barcoded TCR beta cDNA molecule per two T cells was captured by template switching. Using deep sequencing normalized with unique cDNA molecular identifiers, the study measured how TCR beta repertoire diversity changes with age. The donors were split into four age groups: young (average around 15 years), middle-aged (39), aged (over 55) and long-lived (82). Donors of different ages were randomly distributed across sequencing lanes to avoid experimental bias. Using the same blood draw, the study looked at two additional independent replicas of 1 million unique cDNA reads for two donors, one aged 18 to 30 and the other aged 80 or older.

General study outcomes and caveats: Compared with the aged group, more naive CD4+ T cells, fewer expanded clones and increased TCR diversity were shown by the long-lived group, suggesting age selection. Conclusive comparison of naive and antigen-experienced compartments was prevented by the profiling of bulk unsorted PBMCs. Total diversity estimates from one million sequenced T cells were considered lower bounds and underestimates. The percentage of naive T cells measured by flow cytometry correlated strongly with observed TCR beta diversity. As age increased, observed TCR beta diversity per million T cells dropped in a roughly linear way, and a significant reduction was already evident by age approximately 40. Because donor CMV infection status was unknown, age-related changes in expanded clonotypes were potentially confounded.

With regard to this clonotype: It lacks a known antigen. Qualities for individual bases were not recorded, and no much larger clone is one base off.

The donors were under 40 Caucasian individuals from Russia, aged 6 to 90 years, who were systemically healthy. About 10 milliliters of peripheral blood were collected from each donor into EDTA-treated Vacutainer tubes. Ficoll-Paque density-gradient centrifugation was used to isolate PBMCs, with at least 6.5 million per sample. Trizol reagent was used to extract total RNA from the PBMCs, yielding at least 6 micrograms per sample. For every donor, an aliquot of PBMCs went through flow cytometry to measure the percentages of naive CD45RAhigh/CD27high T cells. Reading the germline V gene (reference sequence) gives CDR1 LGHDT and CDR2 YNNKEL. Measured from the cysteine to the phenylalanine, the CDR3 is 14 residues long. Just CDR3 DNA is preserved here, 42 bases in frame from base 1. V is cut by 5 bases and J by 11 bases, and the space between the germline ends is 21 bases. Preparation of the library involved 5' RACE. Sequencing was carried out with an Illumina HiSeq 2500. A second PCR of 7 to 11 cycles was performed with a sample-barcoded 5' primer and a J-beta primer mix. A template-switch 5' adaptor carrying 12 random nucleotides introduced a unique molecular identifier onto each TCR beta cDNA molecule. At least 3 million CDR3-containing paired-end reads were obtained from each sample. First-strand cDNA synthesis was performed from all RNA using the Mint cDNA synthesis kit, with priming by a TRBC-specific oligonucleotide. After uracil-DNA glycosylase treatment, a first 18-cycle PCR used universal primers M1SS and BC2_uni_R on all cDNA. Regarding the original processing steps: Normalization of each sample was performed by random selection of 1 million high-quality reads, each carrying a distinct molecular identifier. Instead of being binned into consensus sequences, reads with shared molecular identifiers were discarded. MiTCR, with a Q25 quality threshold and the strictest error-elimination algorithm, was used for CDR3 identification, clonotype clustering and error correction. A nonparametric unseen species model with Euler transformation was used to estimate lower-bound total TCR beta diversity. TCRdb took the public reads, trimmed them with fastp at Q25, ran MiXCR for clone calling and kept in-frame beta chains. Entries are consolidated by CDR3 protein sequence, retaining the most common genes and DNA. The V and J calls were determined by TCRdb, not by the authors. Present in this sample are some 700,000 distinct CDR3 sequences, roughly 44% of which were seen just once. Clones ranked in the top ten supply around a fifth of the sample.

This clonotype originated in an older woman in good health. The rearrangement joined TRBV3-1 to TRBJ2-5; possibly the D gene is TRBD1, per 6 matching bases. Sample: blood. The DNA is TGTGCCAGCAGCTGGGCCCAGGGGTCACATGAGCAGTACTTC. Its coded protein is CASSWAQGSHEQYF.